These 5 T cell receptor beta chains share one sample of origin, sequenced in a study of CD8+CD57+ T cells in acquired aplastic anemia. CD8+CD57+ cell expansion had been shown by flow cytometry in patients chosen for sequencing. Template material for TCR beta VDJ and CDR3 profiling consisted of genomic DNA. TCRdb used MiXCR to reprocess the reads, holding one entry per CDR3 protein. The sample lists about 180,000 distinct CDR3 sequences, 45% to 60% occurring once. Sequencing was carried out using sorted CD4+, CD8+, or CD8+CD57+ T cells (not recorded which) from PBMCs. The receptor set was obtained from a human donor with aplastic anemia.

The sample holds many counts of this clonotype. The chain joins TRBV12-3 or TRBV12-4 to TRBJ1-2, with 11 bases that match TRBD1. This CDR3 has 14 residues. V dropped 3 bases and J dropped 7; count of bases not matched to a gene: 4. The CDR3 region is CASSLGQGVFGYTF. Here the CDR3 DNA reads TGTGCCAGCAGTTTGGGACAGGGGGTATTTGGCTACACCTTC.

The gene calls are TRBV3-1 and TRBJ1-5, with 7 bases matching TRBD1. Germline V lookup: CDR1 LGHDT, CDR2 YNNKEL (reference sequence). CDR3 length: 14 residues. J lost 9 bases, V lost 3 bases, and 8 bases had no gene match. The CDR3 here is CASSHQAGGRPQHF. The CDR3 DNA is TGTGCCAGCAGCCATCAGGCAGGGGGTCGGCCCCAGCATTTT.

This clonotype was counted at least ten times. CDR3 nucleotide sequence: TGTGCCAGCAGCTTAGATTTTGCCTCTCCTACGAGGCAGTACTTC. It is translated as CASSLDFASPTRQYF. This rearrangement joins TRBV11-2 to TRBJ2-7; D is uncertain. This CDR3 spans 15 amino acids. Germline CDR1 SGHAT, CDR2 FQNNGV. Deletions cut 0 bases from V and 9 bases from J, with 18 bases between.

The chain carries TRBV20-1 and TRBJ2-1; 8 bases agree with TRBD2. The V gene end was trimmed by 6 bases and the J gene end by 10 bases; junction bases not matched to a gene: 8. The CDR3 is made up of 12 amino acids. From germline, CDR1 is DFQATT and CDR2 SNEGSKA (reference sequence). The CDR3 DNA follows: TGCAGTGCCCAGCGGGGGCCACTAGAGCAGTTCTTC. Translated: CSAQRGPLEQFF.

This clonotype appeared a few times. The junction departs from the called germline gene at one end, perhaps through a read error. The chain links TRBV10-3 to TRBJ2-4, with 10 nucleotides matching TRBD1. The CDR3 contains 15 residues. Germline CDR1 and CDR2: ENHRY and SYGVKD. The CDR3 loop reads CASSYLTGGENIQYF. The CDR3 DNA reads TGTGCCAGCAGTTACCTGACAGGGGGCGAAAACATTCAGTACTTC.